The sequence of this T cell receptor (beta chain) was determined in a study of PD-L1 blockade in urothelial cancer. Turning to the study itself: Administration of atezolizumab to patients began around 2014, at 1,200 mg intravenously every 3 weeks. Of 28 to 35 patients, fewer than 27 were males with bladder-origin urothelial cancer. The analyses of blood took place 3 weeks (second dose) and 6 weeks after treatment start. A median blood sample held roughly 150,000 T cells and roughly 79,000 unique TCRs.

Time point given: peripheral blood 6 weeks after treatment start. Only in-frame clones appear in the TCRdb table, and some are missing; sequencing was by immunoSEQ multiplex PCR. The table has 100,000 to 150,000 clones, around 86% seen once. After removal of 2 bases from V and 4 bases from J, the junction contained 4 bases not matched to a gene. The CDR3 contains 16 residues. Germline loops: CDR1 SGHNT, CDR2 YYREEE (reference sequence). The V and J genes are TRBV5-4 and TRBJ2-3, with TRBD2 identical over 13 bases. This clonotype was obtained from a man aged 50 to 59 with urothelial cancer. The sequencing used PBMCs, collected around atezolizumab (anti-PD-L1) treatment. In nucleotides, the CDR3 is TGTGCCAGCAGCTTCAGACTAGCGGGAGGCGCAGATACGCAGTATTTT. Amino acid sequence: CASSFRLAGGADTQYF.